Listed below are T cell receptor beta chains from one sample, sequenced in a study of blood T cell repertoires in COVID-19. The repertoire was sequenced with immunoSEQ multiplex PCR; TCRdb's copy has only in-frame clones and lacks some. Of approximately 90,000 clones listed, around 85% were seen once; the top ten hold 35% to 45%. The sequencing sample was made of peripheral blood. These receptors were obtained from a man aged 80 or over with acute or convalescent COVID-19. Each CDR3 is given without its conserved first and last residue. Size tells how often a clone was seen (once, few, many) or the class of an expanded clone, and some rows leave it out.

abundance: .
v_gene: TRBV5-1
len: 13
j_gene: TRBJ1-6
CDR3aa: ASSRGQGDSSPLH

abundance: few
v_gene: TRBV27
len: 10
j_gene: TRBJ1-6
CDR3aa: ASRQGRLPLH

abundance: .
v_gene: TRBV6-1
len: 13
j_gene: TRBJ2-5
CDR3aa: ASSETLTDQETQY

abundance: .
v_gene: TRBV25-1
len: 13
j_gene: TRBJ2-1
CDR3aa: ASSGTGIVVGEQF

abundance: .
v_gene: TRBV11-2
len: 13
j_gene: TRBJ2-7
CDR3aa: ASSLDRALTYEQY

abundance: .
v_gene: TRBV9
len: 14
j_gene: TRBJ2-7
CDR3aa: ASSVGLRTTSYEQY

abundance: .
v_gene: TRBV3-1/TRBV3-2
len: 15
j_gene: TRBJ2-3
CDR3aa: ASSQATAGAQSDTQY

abundance: .
v_gene: TRBV27
len: 17
j_gene: TRBJ2-1
CDR3aa: ASSPGLAGATRSYNEQF

abundance: few
v_gene: TRBV10-3
len: 12
j_gene: TRBJ1-4
CDR3aa: AISEGDSDEKLF

abundance: .
v_gene: TRBV7-2
len: 12
j_gene: TRBJ1-6
CDR3aa: ASSLDRDRSPLH

abundance: .
v_gene: TRBV27
len: 11
j_gene: TRBJ1-6
CDR3aa: ASRRGRDSPLH

abundance: .
v_gene: TRBV15
len: 13
j_gene: TRBJ2-6
CDR3aa: ATSTGQIGANVLT

abundance: .
v_gene: TRBV27
len: 17
j_gene: TRBJ1-6
CDR3aa: ASSLSKGQGSSYNSPLH

abundance: few
v_gene: TRBV4-2
len: 13
j_gene: TRBJ1-6
CDR3aa: ASSQENRVKSPLH

abundance: once
v_gene: TRBV5-1
len: 14
j_gene: TRBJ1-1
CDR3aa: ASSLGVTGANTEAF

abundance: few
v_gene: TRBV12-3/TRBV12-4
len: 10
j_gene: TRBJ1-1
CDR3aa: ASRDRVAEAF

abundance: .
v_gene: TRBV27
len: 13
j_gene: TRBJ2-1
CDR3aa: ASSSTGPSYNEQF

abundance: .
v_gene: TRBV7-2
len: 16
j_gene: TRBJ1-3
CDR3aa: ASSPRPFLGADGNTIY

abundance: .
v_gene: TRBV5-4
len: 13
j_gene: TRBJ2-4
CDR3aa: ASSARTVAKNIQY

abundance: few
v_gene: TRBV6-5
len: 11
j_gene: TRBJ1-6
CDR3aa: ASSSLLQSPLH

abundance: .
v_gene: TRBV27
len: 12
j_gene: TRBJ2-2
CDR3aa: ASSLQGNTGELF

abundance: .
v_gene: TRBV6-1
len: 15
j_gene: TRBJ2-3
CDR3aa: ASSDRTGGAGTDTQY